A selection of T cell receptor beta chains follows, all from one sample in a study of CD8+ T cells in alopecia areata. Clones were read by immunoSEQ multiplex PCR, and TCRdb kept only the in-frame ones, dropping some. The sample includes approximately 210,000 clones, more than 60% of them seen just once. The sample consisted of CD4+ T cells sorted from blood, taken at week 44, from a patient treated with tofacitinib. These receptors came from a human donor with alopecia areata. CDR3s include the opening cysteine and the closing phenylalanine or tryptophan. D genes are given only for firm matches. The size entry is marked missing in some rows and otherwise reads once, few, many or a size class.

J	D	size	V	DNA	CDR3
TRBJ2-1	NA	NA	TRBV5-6	TGTGCCAGCAGCTTGAGATCCCAGGGGACCTACAATGAGCAGTTCTTC	CASSLRSQGTYNEQFF
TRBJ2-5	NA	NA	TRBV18	TGTGCCAGCTCACCCCCCTCTAGGCCGAGGGAGACCCAGTACTTC	CASSPPSRPRETQYF
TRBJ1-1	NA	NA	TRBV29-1	TGCAGCGTTGAAGATAGGATAGGAGGGCCGAACACTGAAGCTTTCTTT	CSVEDRIGGPNTEAFF
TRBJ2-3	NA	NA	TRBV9	TGTGCCAGCAGCGTACTTAGGTTAGGAGCAACAGATACGCAGTATTTT	CASSVLRLGATDTQYF
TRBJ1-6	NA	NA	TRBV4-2	TGTGCCAGCAGCCAAGGTCGTCGGAGTACAGGGCGATCACCCCTCCACTTT	CASSQGRRSTGRSPLHF
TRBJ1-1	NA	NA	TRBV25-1	TGTGCCAGCAGCCAAGGGGCTGGGGGCACTGAAGCTTTCTTT	CASSQGAGGTEAFF
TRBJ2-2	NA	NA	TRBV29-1	TGCAGCGCCCAACGGGGGACTGCCGGGGAGCTGTTTTTT	CSAQRGTAGELFF
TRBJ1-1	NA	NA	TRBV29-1	TGCAGCGTTGAAGAGCTGCAGGGCTCGGGCGTGGGGGGATCTTTCTTT	CSVEELQGSGVGGSFF
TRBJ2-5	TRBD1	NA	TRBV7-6	TGTGCCAGCAGCTCACGGACAGGGCAAGAGACCCAGTACTTC	CASSSRTGQETQYF
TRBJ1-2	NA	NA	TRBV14	TGTGCCAGCAGCCAAGATGCAAACGGGTATGGCTACACCTTC	CASSQDANGYGYTF
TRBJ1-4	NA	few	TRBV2	TGTGCCAGCAGTCGTCGACTCAGGGAAAAACTGTTTTTT	CASSRRLREKLFF
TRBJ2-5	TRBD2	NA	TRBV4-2	TGTGCCAGCAGCCGACGACTAGCGGGGGACCAAGAGACCCAGTACTTC	CASSRRLAGDQETQYF
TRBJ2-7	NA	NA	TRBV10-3	TGTGCCATCAGTGAGGGGTCAACCTACGAGCAGTACTTC	CAISEGSTYEQYF
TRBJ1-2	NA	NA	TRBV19	TGTGCCAGTAGTATGGGGGAACTTTCGGGAGGCTACACCTTC	CASSMGELSGGYTF
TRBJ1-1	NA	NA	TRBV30	TGTGCCTGGAGTAGGGCAGAGAACACTGAAGCTTTCTTT	CAWSRAENTEAFF
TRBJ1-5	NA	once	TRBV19	TGTGCCAGTAGTGGGGGGGAGCCCCAGCATTTT	CASSGGEPQHF
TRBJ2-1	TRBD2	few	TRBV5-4	TGTGCCAGCAGCTTGCCTAGCGGGAAGAACAATGAGCAGTTCTTC	CASSLPSGKNNEQFF
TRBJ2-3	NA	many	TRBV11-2	TGTGCCAGCAGCTTAGTAGGCGGGTACACAGATACGCAGTATTTT	CASSLVGGYTDTQYF
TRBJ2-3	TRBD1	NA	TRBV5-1	TGCGCCAGCAGCGGGACAGATATCACCACAGATACGCAGTATTTT	CASSGTDITTDTQYF
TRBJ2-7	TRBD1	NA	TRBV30	TGTGCCTACGACAGGGGAGGAACCGAGCAGTACTTC	CAYDRGGTEQYF
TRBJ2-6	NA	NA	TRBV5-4	TGTGCCAGCAGCTATCCTGGGGCCAACGTCCTGACTTTC	CASSYPGANVLTF
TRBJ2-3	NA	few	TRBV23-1	TGCGCCAGCTCCATCCGCGGGGACACCTACACAGATACGCAGTATTTT	CASSIRGDTYTDTQYF